Below are 7 T cell receptor beta chains sequenced from a single sample in a study of blood T cell repertoires in COVID-19. The method was immunoSEQ multiplex PCR; TCRdb's version includes in-frame clones alone and lacks a portion of them. The data show about 37,000 clones, about 80% seen once. Input material: peripheral blood. These receptors were collected from a woman aged 70-85 years with acute or convalescent COVID-19.

The chain links TRBV11-2 to TRBJ2-3; D may be TRBD1 (6 bases). V lost 5 bases, J lost 2 bases, and 11 bases lay in between. The CDR3 spans 14 residues. The germline V gene has CDR1 SGHAT and CDR2 FQNNGV. CDR3 sequence reads: CASSLGQPTDTQYF. The CDR3 nucleotides are TGTGCCAGCAGCCTGGGACAACCCACAGATACGCAGTATTTT. Full variable domain (outside the CDR3, taken from reference TRBV11-2 and TRBJ2-3): EAGVAQSPRYKIIEKRQSVAFWCNPISGHATLYWYQQILGQGPKLLIQFQNNGVVDDSQLPKDRFSAERLKGVDSTLKIQPAKLEDSAVYLCASSLGQPTDTQYFGPGTRLTVL.

V is TRBV20-1 and J is TRBJ2-7; D not resolved. From germline, CDR1 is DFQATT and CDR2 SNEGSKA (reference sequence). V was pared by 6 bases and J by 6 bases, with 12 bases between. This CDR3 has 11 amino acids. The CDR3 DNA sequence: TGCAGTGCCCGCCCCGAGCGCGAGCAGTACTTC. Amino acids: CSARPEREQYF.

The chain employs TRBV5-6 and TRBJ1-4, with D possibly matching TRBD1 (6 bases). The CDR3 totals 16 residues. V was cut by 0 bases and J by 7 bases, with 16 bases left in between. Germline V CDR1 and CDR2: SGHDT, YYEEEE. In DNA form, the CDR3 reads TGTGCCAGCAGCTTGGGAAGGGGGAAAGTGGGTGAAAAACTGTTTTTT. The encoded protein is CASSLGRGKVGEKLFF.

This chain joins TRBV29-1 and TRBJ2-7; no clear D gene. The germline V gene has CDR1 SQVTM and CDR2 ANQGSEA. The germline V and J ends were trimmed by 4 bases and 7 bases, with 14 bases remaining between them. This CDR3 spans 12 amino acids. The CDR3 protein is CSVVISAEEQYF. CDR3 DNA sequence: TGCAGCGTTGTAATCTCGGCGGAGGAGCAGTACTTC.

The CDR3 DNA follows: TGCGCCAGCAGCCAAGAGGGGACAGGGGTCACAGATACGCAGTATTTT. Translating gives CASSQEGTGVTDTQYF. This chain uses TRBV4-1 with TRBJ2-3; TRBD1 agrees at 10 bases. This CDR3 contains 16 residues. Trimming at V came to 0 bases and at J to 2 bases, leaving 2 bases not matched to a gene. Germline values: CDR1 MGHRA, CDR2 YSYEKL.

CDR3: CASSFTGDGEQYF. The CDR3 DNA follows: TGTGCCAGCAGTTTCACAGGGGACGGCGAGCAGTACTTC. The chain joins TRBV6-6 to TRBJ2-7; the match to TRBD1 covers 7 bases. Germline CDR1 MNHNY, CDR2 SVGAGI (reference sequence). V shed 4 bases and J 6 bases; nucleotides not matched to a gene: 6. The CDR3 has 13 residues.

V is TRBV9 and J is TRBJ2-1; 7 positions agree with TRBD2. This CDR3 has 15 amino acids. The V and J ends lost 5 bases and 0 bases, in that order; junction bases with no gene match: 5. Germline-derived CDR1 and CDR2 are SGDLS and YYNGEE. CDR3 coding DNA: TGTGCCAGCAGGGGGGGGATGAACTCCTACAATGAGCAGTTCTTC. Its translation: CASRGGMNSYNEQFF. The full variable domain, completed using reference TRBV9 and TRBJ2-1, is DSGVTQTPKHLITATGQRVTLRCSPRSGDLSVYWYQQSLDQGLQFLIQYYNGEERAKGNILERFSAQQFPDLHSELNLSSLELGDSALYFCASRGGMNSYNEQFFGPGTRLTVL.